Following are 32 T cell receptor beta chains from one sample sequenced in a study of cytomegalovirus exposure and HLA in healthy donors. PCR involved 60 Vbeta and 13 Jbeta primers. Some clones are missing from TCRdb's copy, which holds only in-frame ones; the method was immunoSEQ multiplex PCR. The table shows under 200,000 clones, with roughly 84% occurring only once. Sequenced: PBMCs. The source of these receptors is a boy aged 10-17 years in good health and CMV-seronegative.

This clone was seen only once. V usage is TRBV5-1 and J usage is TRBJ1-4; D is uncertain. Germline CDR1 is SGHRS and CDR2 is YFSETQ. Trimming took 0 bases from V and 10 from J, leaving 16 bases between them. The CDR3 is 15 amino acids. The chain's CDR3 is CASSLDQRGGRKLFF. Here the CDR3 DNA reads TGCGCCAGCAGCTTGGATCAGCGGGGAGGAAGAAAACTGTTTTTT.

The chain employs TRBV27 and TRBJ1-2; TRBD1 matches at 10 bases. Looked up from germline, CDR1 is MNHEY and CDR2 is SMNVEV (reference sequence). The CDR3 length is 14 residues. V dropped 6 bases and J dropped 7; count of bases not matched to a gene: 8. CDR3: CASRHPGQGSGYTF. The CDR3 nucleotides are TGTGCCAGCAGGCATCCGGGACAGGGGTCTGGCTACACCTTC.

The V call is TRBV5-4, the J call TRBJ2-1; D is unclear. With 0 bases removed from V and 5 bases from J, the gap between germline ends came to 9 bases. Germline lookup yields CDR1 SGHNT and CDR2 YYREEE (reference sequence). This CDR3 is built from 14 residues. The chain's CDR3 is CASSLDLGDNEQFF. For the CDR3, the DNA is TGTGCCAGCAGCTTGGATCTAGGAGACAATGAGCAGTTCTTC.

CDR3 sequence (DNA): TGCGCCAGCAGCTTGGTCGGGACTAGCGGGAGTTACCCTTACAATGAGCAGTTCTTC. Its protein is CASSLVGTSGSYPYNEQFF. The J gene is TRBJ2-1, the V gene TRBV5-1; TRBD2 aligns across 14 bases. Germline V gives CDR1 SGHRS, CDR2 YFSETQ. CDR3 length: 19 amino acids. V lost 0 bases and J lost 4; bases outside the gene matches: 9.

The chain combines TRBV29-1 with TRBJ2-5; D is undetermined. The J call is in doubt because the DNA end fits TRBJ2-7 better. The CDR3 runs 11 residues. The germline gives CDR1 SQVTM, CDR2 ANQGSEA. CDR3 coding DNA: TGCAGCGTTGAAGCTTCCCTCGAGCAGTACTTC. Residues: CSVEASLEQYF.

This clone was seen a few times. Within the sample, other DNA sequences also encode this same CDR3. The CDR3 DNA follows: TGCGCCAGCAGCTTGGCCGGGACAGCCTCCTATGGCTACACCTTC. Translated: CASSLAGTASYGYTF. V and J are TRBV5-1 and TRBJ1-2, with TRBD1 identical over 7 bases. The CDR3 consists of 15 residues. Germline-derived CDR1 and CDR2 are SGHRS and YFSETQ. V shed 0 bases and J 4 bases; nucleotides not matched to a gene: 6. The variable domain in full, completed from reference TRBV5-1 and TRBJ1-2, reads KAGVTQTPRYLIKTRGQQVTLSCSPISGHRSVSWYQQTPGQGLQFLFEYFSETQRNKGNFPGRFSGRQFSNSRSEMNVSTLELGDSALYLCASSLAGTASYGYTFGSGTRLTVV.

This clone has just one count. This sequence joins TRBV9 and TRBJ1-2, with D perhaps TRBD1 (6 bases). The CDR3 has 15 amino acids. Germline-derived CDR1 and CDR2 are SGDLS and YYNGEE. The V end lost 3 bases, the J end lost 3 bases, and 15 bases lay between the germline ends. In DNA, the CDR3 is TGTGCCAGCAGCGCCGGGACACCTAGAGACTATGGCTACACCTTC. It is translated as CASSAGTPRDYGYTF.

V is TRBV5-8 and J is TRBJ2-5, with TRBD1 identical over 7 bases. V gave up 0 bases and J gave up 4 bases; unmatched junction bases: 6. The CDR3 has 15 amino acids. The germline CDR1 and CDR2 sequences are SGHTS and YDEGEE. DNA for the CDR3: TGTGCCAGCAGCTTGGGGGACAGCTCCTTAGAGACCCAGTACTTC. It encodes CASSLGDSSLETQYF.

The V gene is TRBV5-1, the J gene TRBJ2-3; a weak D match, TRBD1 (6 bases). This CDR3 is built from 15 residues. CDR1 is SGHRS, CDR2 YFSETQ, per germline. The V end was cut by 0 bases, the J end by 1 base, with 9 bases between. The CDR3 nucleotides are TGCGCCAGCAGCTTGGGGGCAGGGGGCACAGATACGCAGTATTTT. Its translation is CASSLGAGGTDTQYF.

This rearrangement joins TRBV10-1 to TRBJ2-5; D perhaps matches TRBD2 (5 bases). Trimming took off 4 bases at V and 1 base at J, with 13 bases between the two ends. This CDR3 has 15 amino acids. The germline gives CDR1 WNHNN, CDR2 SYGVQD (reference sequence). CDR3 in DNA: TGCGCCAGCAGTGCTCCGAGGGTTGCCCAAGAGACCCAGTACTTC. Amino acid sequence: CASSAPRVAQETQYF.

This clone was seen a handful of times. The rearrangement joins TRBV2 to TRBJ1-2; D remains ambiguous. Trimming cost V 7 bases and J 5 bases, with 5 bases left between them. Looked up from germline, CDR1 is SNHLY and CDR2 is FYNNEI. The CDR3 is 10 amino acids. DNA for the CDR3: TGTGCCAGCATCCGTTATGGCTACACCTTC. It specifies CASIRYGYTF.

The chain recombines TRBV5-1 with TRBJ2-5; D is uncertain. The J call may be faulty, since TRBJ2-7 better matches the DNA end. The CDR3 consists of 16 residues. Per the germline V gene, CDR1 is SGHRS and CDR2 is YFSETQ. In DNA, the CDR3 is TGCGCCAGCAGGCCCCTCATAACCCTGATCTCCTACGAGCAGTACTTC. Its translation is CASRPLITLISYEQYF.

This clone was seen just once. In DNA form, the CDR3 reads TGTGCCAGCAGCTTGAAGGGGGCGCGGGACTATGGCTACACCTTC. It codes for CASSLKGARDYGYTF. The rearrangement uses TRBV7-8 and TRBJ1-2; 7 nucleotides agree with TRBD1. Unmatched junction bases numbered 7, after V lost 3 bases and J lost 3 bases. Per germline, CDR1 SGHVS and CDR2 FQNEAQ. CDR3 size: 15 residues.

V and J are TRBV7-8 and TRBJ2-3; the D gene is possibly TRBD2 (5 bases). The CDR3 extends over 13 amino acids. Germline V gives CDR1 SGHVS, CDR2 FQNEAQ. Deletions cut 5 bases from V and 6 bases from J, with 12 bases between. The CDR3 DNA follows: TGTGCCAGCAGCGAGCCCCGCGGGGATACGCAGTATTTT. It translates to CASSEPRGDTQYF.

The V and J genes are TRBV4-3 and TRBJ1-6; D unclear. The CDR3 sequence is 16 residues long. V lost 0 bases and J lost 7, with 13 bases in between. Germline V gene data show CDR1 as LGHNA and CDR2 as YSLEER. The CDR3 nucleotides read TGCGCCAGCAGCCAAGAGGCGGGGAGGGAGAATTCACCCCTCCACTTT. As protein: CASSQEAGRENSPLHF.

The CDR3 nucleotides read TGTGCCAGCAGTTACTCGCAGGGGGTAGGAACTGAAGCTTTCTTT. Its protein product is CASSYSQGVGTEAFF. The chain combines TRBV6-7 with TRBJ1-1, with 7 bases aligning to TRBD1. TRBV6-7 has ORF status, its function being uncertain. Trimming at V came to 0 bases and at J to 5 bases, leaving 6 bases not matched to a gene. The CDR3 length is 15 residues.

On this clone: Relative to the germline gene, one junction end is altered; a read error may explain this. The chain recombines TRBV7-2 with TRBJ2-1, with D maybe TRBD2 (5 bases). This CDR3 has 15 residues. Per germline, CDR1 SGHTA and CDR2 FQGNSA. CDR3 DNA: TGTGCCAGCAGTTTAGCGAAGCCCTCCTACAATGAGCAGTTCTTC. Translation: CASSLAKPSYNEQFF.

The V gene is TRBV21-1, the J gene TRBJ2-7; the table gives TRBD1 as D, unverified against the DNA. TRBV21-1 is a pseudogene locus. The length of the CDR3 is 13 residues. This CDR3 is CASSTQGAYEQYF. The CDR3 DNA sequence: TGTGCCAGCAGCACCCAGGGGGCCTACGAGCAGTACTTC.

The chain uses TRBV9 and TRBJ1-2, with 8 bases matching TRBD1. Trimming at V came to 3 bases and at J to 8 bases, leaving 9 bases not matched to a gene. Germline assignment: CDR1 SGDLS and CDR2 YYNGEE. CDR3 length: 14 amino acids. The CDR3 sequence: CASSARTGWEGYTF. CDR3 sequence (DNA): TGTGCCAGCAGCGCTCGGACAGGGTGGGAAGGCTACACCTTC.

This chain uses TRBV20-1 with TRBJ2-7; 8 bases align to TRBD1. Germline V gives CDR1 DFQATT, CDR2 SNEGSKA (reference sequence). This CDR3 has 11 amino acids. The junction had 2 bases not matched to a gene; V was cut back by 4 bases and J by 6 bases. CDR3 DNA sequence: TGCAGTGCTAAACAGGGGGGCGAGCAGTACTTC. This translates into CSAKQGGEQYF.

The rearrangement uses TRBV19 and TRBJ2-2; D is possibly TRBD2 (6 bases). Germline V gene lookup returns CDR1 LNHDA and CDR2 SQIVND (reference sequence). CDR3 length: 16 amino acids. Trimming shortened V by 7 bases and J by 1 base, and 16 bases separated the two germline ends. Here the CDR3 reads CASTGRRAENTGELFF. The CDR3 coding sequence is TGTGCCAGTACTGGGCGGAGGGCAGAGAACACCGGGGAGCTGTTTTTT.

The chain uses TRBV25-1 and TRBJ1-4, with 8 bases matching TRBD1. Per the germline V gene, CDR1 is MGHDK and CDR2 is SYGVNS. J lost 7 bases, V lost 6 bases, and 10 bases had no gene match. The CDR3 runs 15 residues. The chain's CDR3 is CASSDRGRPGEKLFF. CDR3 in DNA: TGTGCCAGCAGCGACAGGGGCCGACCGGGTGAAAAACTGTTTTTT.

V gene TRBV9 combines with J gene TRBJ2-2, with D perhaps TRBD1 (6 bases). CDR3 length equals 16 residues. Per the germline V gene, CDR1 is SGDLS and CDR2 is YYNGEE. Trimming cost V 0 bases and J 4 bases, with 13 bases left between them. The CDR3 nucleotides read TGTGCCAGCAGCGTAGGTTGGGGACAATTCACCGGGGAGCTGTTTTTT. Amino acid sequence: CASSVGWGQFTGELFF.

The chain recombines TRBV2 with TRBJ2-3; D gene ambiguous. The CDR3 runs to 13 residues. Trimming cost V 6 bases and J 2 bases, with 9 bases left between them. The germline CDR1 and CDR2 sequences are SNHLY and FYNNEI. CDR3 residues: CASRGELTDTQYF. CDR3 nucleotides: TGTGCCAGCAGGGGCGAACTCACAGATACGCAGTATTTT. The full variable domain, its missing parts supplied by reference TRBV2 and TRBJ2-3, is EPEVTQTPSHQVTQMGQEVILRCVPISNHLYFYWYRQILGQKVEFLVSFYNNEISEKSEIFDDQFSVERPDGSNFTLKIRSTKLEDSAMYFCASRGELTDTQYFGPGTRLTVL.

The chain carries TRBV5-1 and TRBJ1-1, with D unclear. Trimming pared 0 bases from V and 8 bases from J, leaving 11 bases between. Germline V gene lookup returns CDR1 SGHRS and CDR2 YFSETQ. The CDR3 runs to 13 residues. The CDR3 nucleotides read TGCGCCAGCAGCTTGGGCCAGGTAGCGGAAGCTTTCTTT. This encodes CASSLGQVAEAFF.

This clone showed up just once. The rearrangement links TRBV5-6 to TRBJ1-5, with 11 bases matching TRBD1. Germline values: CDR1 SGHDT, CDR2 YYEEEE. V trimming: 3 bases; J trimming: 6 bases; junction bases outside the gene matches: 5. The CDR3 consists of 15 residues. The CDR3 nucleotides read TGTGCCAGCAGCTCGGACAGGGGGCGGCTTCAGCCCCAGCATTTT. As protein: CASSSDRGRLQPQHF.

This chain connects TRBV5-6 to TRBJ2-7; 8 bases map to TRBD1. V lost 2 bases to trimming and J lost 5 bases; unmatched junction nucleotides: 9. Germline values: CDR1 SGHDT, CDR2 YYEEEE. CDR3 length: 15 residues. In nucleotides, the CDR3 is TGTGCCAGCAGCTTATCCGGGACAGGCTACAACGAGCAGTACTTC. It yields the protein CASSLSGTGYNEQYF.

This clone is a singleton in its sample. CDR3 protein: CASSLYRFNEQYF. DNA for the CDR3: TGTGCCAGCAGCCTATACAGGTTCAACGAGCAGTACTTC. V and J are TRBV19 and TRBJ2-7, with D perhaps matching TRBD1 (5 bases). V was trimmed by 9 bases and J by 5 bases, leaving 17 bases between them. The CDR3 covers 13 residues. The V gene's germline CDR1 is LNHDA and CDR2 SQIVND (reference sequence).

CDR3 protein: CAWSRDRVGNTIYF. DNA for the CDR3: TGTGCCTGGTCCCGGGACAGGGTTGGAAACACCATATATTTT. The rearrangement uses TRBV30 and TRBJ1-3, with 9 bases identical to TRBD1. Per germline, CDR1 GTSNPN and CDR2 SVGIG (reference sequence). The V gene end was trimmed by 5 bases and the J gene end by 3 bases; junction bases not matched to a gene: 5. The CDR3 has 14 amino acids.

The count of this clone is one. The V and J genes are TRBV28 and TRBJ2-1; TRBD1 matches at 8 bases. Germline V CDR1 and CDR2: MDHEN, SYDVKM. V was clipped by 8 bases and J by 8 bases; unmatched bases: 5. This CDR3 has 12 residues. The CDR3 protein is CASQQGVHEQFF. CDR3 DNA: TGTGCCAGCCAACAGGGGGTTCATGAGCAGTTCTTC.

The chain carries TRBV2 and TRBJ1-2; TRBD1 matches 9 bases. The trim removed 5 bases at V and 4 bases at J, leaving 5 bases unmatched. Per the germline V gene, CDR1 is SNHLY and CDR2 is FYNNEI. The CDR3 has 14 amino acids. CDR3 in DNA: TGTGCCAGCAGTCGGGACAGGGATCTCTATGGCTACACCTTC. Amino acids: CASSRDRDLYGYTF.

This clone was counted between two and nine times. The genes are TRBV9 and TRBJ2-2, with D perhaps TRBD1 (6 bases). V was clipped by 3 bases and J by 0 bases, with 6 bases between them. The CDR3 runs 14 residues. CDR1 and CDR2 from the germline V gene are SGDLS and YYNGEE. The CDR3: CASSGQANTGELFF. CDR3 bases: TGTGCCAGCAGCGGACAGGCGAACACCGGGGAGCTGTTTTTT. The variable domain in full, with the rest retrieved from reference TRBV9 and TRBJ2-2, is DSGVTQTPKHLITATGQRVTLRCSPRSGDLSVYWYQQSLDQGLQFLIQYYNGEERAKGNILERFSAQQFPDLHSELNLSSLELGDSALYFCASSGQANTGELFFGEGSRLTVL.